This TCR beta chain originates from a study of blood T cells in healthy people across ages. This clonotype occurred many times. This CDR3 is 15 amino acids long. V was trimmed by 2 bases and J by 4 bases, leaving 15 bases between them. Per the germline V gene, CDR1 is SGHTA and CDR2 is FQGTGA. Together with a sample-barcoded 5' primer, a J-beta primer mix was included in a second PCR lasting roughly 6 to 12 cycles. TCRdb reprocessed the 5' RACE reads with MiXCR, giving one entry per CDR3 protein. The sample has hundreds of thousands of distinct CDR3 sequences; 45% to 60% are singletons. The chain combines TRBV7-3 with TRBJ2-7, with D possibly being TRBD2 (6 bases). The sequenced material came from blood. The TCR sequence derives from an elderly woman in good health. This chain's CDR3 is CASSLAPGGIYEQYF. The CDR3 nucleotides read TGTGCCAGCAGCTTAGCCCCAGGCGGGATTTACGAGCAGTACTTC.